The 10 T cell receptor beta chains listed next were all sequenced from one sample in a study of blood T cells in healthy people across ages. Then a second PCR, running roughly 7 to 11 cycles, was carried out with a sample-barcoded 5' primer and a J-beta primer mix. MiXCR, run by TCRdb on the 5' RACE reads, gives a single entry per CDR3 protein. The sample holds approximately 810,000 distinct CDR3 sequences; 29% are singletons and the top ten take 17%. The sample taken for sequencing was blood. All receptors derive from a woman of 80 years or more in good health.

This clonotype was recorded at least ten times. The gene calls are TRBV10-3 and TRBJ2-3; D possibly corresponds to TRBD2 (6 bases). Germline V lookup: CDR1 ENHRY, CDR2 SYGVKD. The CDR3 contains 16 residues. V was clipped by 3 bases and J by 0 bases, with 13 bases between them. The CDR3 nucleotides read TGTGCCATCAGTGATACGGGGACTGGAAGCACAGATACGCAGTATTTT. Translation: CAISDTGTGSTDTQYF.

This clonotype appeared many times. A read error may explain this, as a much larger clone is one base away. As DNA, the CDR3 is TGTGCCAGCAGCTTCAGGCCGTGGGGCCCCAGCAATCAGCCCCAGCATTTT. This encodes CASSFRPWGPSNQPQHF. This sequence joins TRBV7-2 and TRBJ1-5, with TRBD1 as a possible D gene (5 bases). CDR1 SGHTA and CDR2 FQGNSA come from the germline V gene. CDR3 length equals 17 residues. V was clipped by 3 bases and J by 1 base, with 16 bases between them.

In its sample, this clonotype was seen a few times. A much larger clone lies one base from this, so it may be a read error. The rearrangement uses TRBV15 and TRBJ2-5; 8 positions agree with TRBD2. The V gene's germline CDR1 is LNHNV and CDR2 YYDKDF (reference sequence). The CDR3 is made up of 15 amino acids. J lost 11 bases, V lost 0 bases, and 11 bases had no gene match. This CDR3 is CATSRDRRRGDKQYF. CDR3 bases: TGTGCCACCAGCAGAGATCGAAGGCGGGGGGACAAGCAGTACTTC.

In this sample, this clonotype turned up many times. The CDR3 region is CSAFNPRGFSNQPQHF. CDR3 in DNA: TGCAGTGCTTTTAACCCCAGGGGGTTTAGCAATCAGCCCCAGCATTTT. The chain employs TRBV20-1 and TRBJ1-5; 7 bases align to TRBD1. CDR3 length: 16 amino acids. The J segment lost 0 bases and the V segment lost 5 bases, leaving 10 bases of the junction unmatched. Germline CDR1 DFQATT, CDR2 SNEGSKA (reference sequence).

This CDR3 reads CASHRVTNYGYTF. CDR3 nucleotides: TGTGCCAGCCATAGAGTGACTAACTATGGCTACACCTTC. The J gene is TRBJ1-2, the V gene TRBV28; D call uncertain. Trimming stripped 8 bases from V and 0 bases from J, with 10 bases between. The germline V gene has CDR1 MDHEN and CDR2 SYDVKM. The CDR3 has 13 amino acids.

This chain joins TRBV7-9 and TRBJ2-7; D is possibly TRBD1 (5 bases). Germline V gives CDR1 SEHNR, CDR2 FQNEAQ (reference sequence). Trimming shortened V by 3 bases and J by 2 bases, and 20 bases separated the two germline ends. The CDR3 runs 17 residues. The CDR3 region is CASSFSPARTPTYEQYF. CDR3 bases: TGTGCCAGCAGCTTTTCTCCTGCCCGGACACCAACCTACGAGCAGTACTTC.

This clonotype showed up many times. V and J are TRBV7-8 and TRBJ2-1, with 7 bases identical to TRBD1. V gave up 5 bases and J gave up 3 bases; unmatched junction bases: 10. The CDR3 extends over 16 amino acids. Germline CDR1 SGHVS, CDR2 FQNEAQ. In DNA, the CDR3 is TGTGCCAGCAGCCTTGACAGGGTGGTAGTCTACAATGAGCAGTTCTTC. It encodes CASSLDRVVVYNEQFF.

This clonotype was found a few times. This rearrangement joins TRBV9 to TRBJ2-3; D not resolved. The CDR3 loop spans 13 amino acids. V lost 0 bases to trimming and J lost 7 bases, with 9 bases between them. CDR1 and CDR2 from the germline V gene are SGDLS and YYNGEE. DNA of the CDR3: TGTGCCAGCAGCGTAGACTATCGTAATACGCAGTATTTT. It translates to CASSVDYRNTQYF.

Ten or more counts support this clonotype. This chain joins TRBV12-3 or TRBV12-4 and TRBJ2-3; the match to TRBD2 covers 7 bases. The CDR3 consists of 15 residues. The ends lost 4 bases at V and 4 bases at J; junction bases unmatched: 8. The CDR3 protein is CASSSSGTMSDTQYF. The CDR3 DNA sequence: TGTGCCAGCAGTTCTTCCGGGACTATGTCAGATACGCAGTATTTT.

This clonotype was picked up many times. The chain has TRBV4-3 and TRBJ1-6; 7 nucleotides agree with TRBD1. V shed 3 bases, J shed 6 bases, and the junction held 5 bases outside the gene matches. In germline, CDR1 is LGHNA, CDR2 YSLEER. This CDR3 is built from 15 residues. The CDR3 loop reads CASSHGTDINSPLHF. CDR3 nucleotide sequence: TGCGCCAGCAGCCACGGGACAGACATTAATTCACCCCTCCACTTT.